Following are 20 T cell receptor beta chains from one sample sequenced in a study of beta chain features in type 1 diabetes. The sequenced template was cDNA made from the entire isolated RNA. TCRdb keeps only in-frame clones here, not all; method: immunoSEQ multiplex PCR. The sample lists approximately 15,000 clones, 43% occurring once. Sequences were obtained from stem cell memory CD4+ T cells from blood. The receptor source for this set is a middle-aged woman in good health.

The chain carries TRBV2 and TRBJ2-1; TRBD2 agrees at 9 bases. The CDR3 has 14 amino acids. The germline CDR1 and CDR2 sequences are SNHLY and FYNNEI. V was clipped by 2 bases and J by 10 bases; unmatched bases: 6. The CDR3 nucleotides read TGTGCCAGCAGTGAACTAGCGGGACGAATGGAGCAGTTCTTC. Its protein product is CASSELAGRMEQFF.

This clone has just one count. J is TRBJ2-4 and V is TRBV10-3, with D possibly being TRBD1 (6 bases). This CDR3 contains 13 residues. Germline CDR1 reads ENHRY; CDR2 reads SYGVKD. Trimming shortened V by 8 bases and J by 5 bases, and 13 bases separated the two germline ends. The CDR3 sequence: CAIGSAGENIQYF. CDR3 nucleotides: TGTGCCATCGGTTCGGCAGGGGAAAACATTCAGTACTTC.

The rearrangement joins TRBV6-6 to TRBJ1-1; 8 bases are a match to TRBD1. Germline assignment: CDR1 MNHNY and CDR2 SVGAGI (reference sequence). V lost 8 bases, J lost 7 bases, and 6 bases stayed unmatched. CDR3 length: 12 residues. The CDR3 sequence: CASDWTGREAFF. The CDR3 nucleotides are TGTGCCAGCGACTGGACAGGGCGTGAAGCTTTCTTT.

This clone was counted between two and nine times. The V call is TRBV7-2, the J call TRBJ2-3; D remains unclear. Germline V gene data show CDR1 as SGHTA and CDR2 as FQGNSA. V lost 5 bases and J 4 bases, leaving 7 bases between the germline ends. The CDR3 totals 12 residues. The CDR3 nucleotides read TGTGCCAGCAGCCCATCGGCAGATACGCAGTATTTT. It is translated as CASSPSADTQYF.

V is TRBV5-4 and J is TRBJ1-1; D might be TRBD1 (5 bases). The V end lost 4 bases, the J end lost 3 bases, and 16 bases lay between the germline ends. CDR1 and CDR2 from the germline V gene are SGHNT and YYREEE (reference sequence). CDR3 length: 15 residues. CDR3 sequence (DNA): TGTGCCAGCAGCCGCAGTCAGGGTATCCACACTGAAGCTTTCTTT. It is translated as CASSRSQGIHTEAFF.

The chain has TRBV6-1 and TRBJ1-1; D unclear. The CDR3 has 14 residues. CDR1 MNHNS and CDR2 SASEGT come from the germline V gene. V shed 5 bases and J shed 4 bases, with 14 bases lying between them. CDR3: CASSFRRGGTEAFF. CDR3 nucleotide sequence: TGTGCCAGCAGTTTCCGACGAGGTGGCACTGAAGCTTTCTTT.

V gene TRBV6-5 combines with J gene TRBJ2-5, with D perhaps matching TRBD1 (6 bases). This CDR3 has 13 amino acids. The V and J ends lost 7 bases and 5 bases respectively, with 14 bases between them. Germline V gene sequence: CDR1 MNHEY, CDR2 SVGAGI. The CDR3 spells CASTPGVYETQYF. The CDR3 DNA sequence: TGTGCCAGCACCCCAGGGGTTTATGAGACCCAGTACTTC.

This clone was recorded a few times. The chain employs TRBV12-1 and TRBJ2-7; the table assigns TRBD1, which was not confirmed against the DNA. TRBV12-1 corresponds to a pseudogene. CDR3 length equals 9 residues. The CDR3 DNA reads as TGTGCCAGCAGCTGCGCACAGGGATTC. Its protein product is CASSCAQGF.

This chain links TRBV7-9 with TRBJ1-1; D is uncertain. Germline CDR1 SEHNR, CDR2 FQNEAQ (reference sequence). Trimming cost V 4 bases and J 6 bases, with 12 bases left between them. This CDR3 is built from 13 residues. DNA of the CDR3: TGTGCCAGCAGCTCTTTTACTACGCCTGAAGCTTTCTTT. Translating it yields CASSSFTTPEAFF.

This clone was detected a few times. The V and J genes are TRBV14 and TRBJ1-2; D is unresolved. Germline assignment: CDR1 SGHDN and CDR2 FVKESK. Trimming removed 3 bases from V and 0 bases from J, with 11 bases in between. The CDR3 sequence is 15 residues long. The DNA for the CDR3 is TGTGCCAGCAGCCAGGAGGATTTGGCTAACTATGGCTACACCTTC. Residues: CASSQEDLANYGYTF.

The DNA of the CDR3 is TGTGCCAGCAGTGAATTGGGACAGGGTATCACTGAAGCTTTCTTT. It yields the protein CASSELGQGITEAFF. The chain recombines TRBV25-1 with TRBJ1-1; 9 bases fit TRBD1. V trimming: 1 base; J trimming: 4 bases; junction bases outside the gene matches: 4. The V gene's germline CDR1 is MGHDK and CDR2 SYGVNS. CDR3 length equals 15 residues.

This chain uses TRBV6-4 with TRBJ2-3, with 13 bases lining up with TRBD2. Looked up from germline, CDR1 is MRHNA and CDR2 is SNTAGT. The CDR3 totals 15 residues. V lost 7 bases to trimming and J lost 2 bases; unmatched junction nucleotides: 3. CDR3 sequence: CASKLAGGSTDTQYF. The CDR3 region has the DNA TGTGCCAGCAAACTAGCGGGGGGGTCCACAGATACGCAGTATTTT.

This chain joins TRBV11-2 and TRBJ2-7; D might be TRBD2 (5 bases). The V end was cut by 2 bases, the J end by 5 bases, with 16 bases between. The CDR3 sequence is 15 residues long. The germline V gene encodes CDR1 SGHAT and CDR2 FQNNGV. CDR3 sequence: CASSLSAGLEHEQYF. DNA of the CDR3: TGTGCCAGCAGCTTATCGGCGGGCCTCGAGCACGAGCAGTACTTC.

This CDR3 reads CASSQAAQRIYEQYF. The CDR3 DNA reads as TGCGCCAGCAGCCAAGCGGCCCAGAGGATCTACGAGCAGTACTTC. The chain recombines TRBV4-3 with TRBJ2-5; D unresolved. The DNA end is a closer match to TRBJ2-7, so the J assignment may be wrong. The CDR3 length is 15 residues. Germline V gives CDR1 LGHNA, CDR2 YSLEER.

The V gene is TRBV7-2, the J gene TRBJ1-1; D gene unclear. V was clipped by 5 bases and J by 1 base, with 11 bases between them. This CDR3 is 14 amino acids long. Germline CDR1 and CDR2: SGHTA and FQGNSA. DNA of the CDR3: TGTGCCAGCAGCCGAGGGCTGGAGAACACTGAAGCTTTCTTT. This gives the protein CASSRGLENTEAFF. Complete variable domain (other parts from reference TRBV7-2 and TRBJ1-1): GAGVSQSPSNKVTEKGKDVELRCDPISGHTALYWYRQSLGQGLEFLIYFQGNSAPDKSGLPSDRFSAERTGGSVSTLTIQRTQQEDSAVYLCASSRGLENTEAFFGQGTRLTVV.

J is TRBJ2-7 and V is TRBV6-5; TRBD2 aligns across 7 bases. The CDR3 totals 14 residues. Germline CDR1 and CDR2: MNHEY and SVGAGI. With 8 bases clipped from V and 4 bases from J, the junction kept 11 bases outside the gene matches. The CDR3 sequence is CASGRGYHSYEQYF. CDR3 DNA: TGTGCCAGCGGGCGGGGGTATCATTCTTACGAGCAGTACTTC.

This chain links TRBV11-2 with TRBJ1-4; D is undetermined. The germline V gene encodes CDR1 SGHAT and CDR2 FQNNGV. This CDR3 region has 14 residues. Between the trimmed V and J ends, which lost 4 bases and 8 bases, there was a span of 14 bases. CDR3 in DNA: TGTGCCAGCAGCTCCGGGATCAGGACGGAAAAACTGTTTTTT. Protein sequence: CASSSGIRTEKLFF.

V and J are TRBV5-1 and TRBJ2-5, with 9 bases that match TRBD1. The CDR3 spans 14 residues. Germline CDR1 SGHRS, CDR2 YFSETQ. The junction had 3 bases not matched to a gene; V was cut back by 3 bases and J by 3 bases. The CDR3 DNA sequence: TGCGCCAGCAGCTCCGGACAGGGGAAAGAGACCCAGTACTTC. It translates to CASSSGQGKETQYF.

The chain combines TRBV19 with TRBJ1-2; the match to TRBD1 covers 8 bases. The CDR3 sequence is 16 residues long. Trimming cost V 1 base and J 2 bases; bases outside gene matches: 6. Germline V gene data show CDR1 as LNHDA and CDR2 as SQIVND (reference sequence). The CDR3 coding sequence is TGTGCCAGTAGTATAGGACAGGGGAGTCTAAACTATGGCTACACCTTC. Translated: CASSIGQGSLNYGYTF.

This clone occurred a few times. The rearrangement joins TRBV7-9 to TRBJ1-1; 9 positions agree with TRBD1. The V gene end was trimmed by 5 bases and the J gene end by 1 base; junction bases not matched to a gene: 5. The CDR3 totals 15 residues. CDR1 is SEHNR and CDR2 is FQNEAQ in the germline V gene (reference sequence). CDR3 protein: CASSVQGASNTEAFF. The DNA for the CDR3 is TGTGCCAGCAGCGTACAGGGGGCGTCGAACACTGAAGCTTTCTTT.